What follows is one T cell receptor (beta chain) and its context. The data derive from a study of blood T cell repertoires in COVID-19. In the study overall: There were acute and convalescent COVID-19 samples, and they came from the United States, Italy and Spain. The analysed material was cDNA or gDNA that came from T cells, B-cell-depleted T cells, or PBMCs.

Germline values: CDR1 LGHDT, CDR2 YNNKEL (reference sequence). J was trimmed by 1 base and V by 4 bases; bases with no gene match: 8. The CDR3 is 16 amino acids. Repertoires were generated with immunoSEQ multiplex PCR, while TCRdb's copy carries only in-frame clones and drops some. Here the sample spans about 350,000 clones, roughly 87% being singletons. The receptor comes from an older woman with COVID-19, enrolled during active disease. The chain uses TRBV3-1 (or the pseudogene TRBV3-2) and TRBJ1-1, with TRBD1 identical over 8 bases. Sequencing used peripheral blood. For the CDR3, the DNA is TGTGCCAGCAGCCGGCGGACAGGGCAGGAGAACACTGAAGCTTTCTTT. Amino acids: CASSRRTGQENTEAFF.